This TCR beta chain came from a study of cytomegalovirus exposure and HLA in healthy donors (dated by TCRdb to about 2017). About the study as a whole: According to an earlier analysis of 550 to 700 of the donors, about 179 million T cells yielded over 90 million unique TCR beta sequences and around 280 Gb of sequence data. An early release that covered 640 HLA-typed donors contained approximately 300 gigabases of sequencing data and 75 million to 100 million unique TCR sequences. Of the roughly 390 genotyped donors, approximately 80% fell in the genetic ancestry cluster associated with self-reported Caucasian donors. The study was designed to test whether signatures of past pathogen exposure could be identified by cataloging public T cell receptors. The study used immunosequencing to profile the T cell repertoires of 600 to 850 subjects and linked those repertoires to cytomegalovirus serostatus. In addition to the first cohort of 666 subjects, a separate validation cohort of 120 different subjects was used. The study combined high-throughput TCR immunosequencing, statistical association of individual TCRs with disease status, and machine learning to predict cytomegalovirus infection status. In a later analysis, previously published TCR beta repertoires from about 670 donors were re-analyzed and high-resolution HLA genotyping was added so that TCR occurrence patterns could be studied. Rather than using new phenotypic data, the later analysis identified candidate immune exposures from TCR beta sequences and from how often those sequences occurred across donors. An earlier analysis of about 600 of the donors used high-throughput TCR beta sequencing to judge whether each TCR beta V gene segment behaved as functional or pseudogenic. Donor age, sex, ethnicity and CMV serostatus were collected together with the repertoire data. In a later genetic analysis, genome-wide SNP genotypes for about 55% of the roughly 670 donors were used, and that subset was treated as a discovery cohort. All discovery cohort repertoires had been generated using a single sequencing platform. HLA typing covered class I and class II loci at four-digit resolution. The number of donors typed differed by locus, with roughly 620-630 for A, B, C, DRB1 and DQB1, around 520 for DQA1, nearly 610 for DPA1, and 450 to 480 for DPB1. Roughly 5 DR-DQ haplotypes were treated as single units for association and clustering because of strong linkage in the cohort. Among around 400 genotyped donors of the cohort, an average of roughly 230,000 unique TCR beta nucleotide sequences was sequenced per donor, of which 15% to 20% were non-productive.

V is trimmed back by 3 bases and J by 4 bases, and the junction contains 4 bases that no gene match accounts for. From a lookup of the germline V gene, CDR1 and CDR2 are SGHRS and YFSETQ. Reading from cysteine to phenylalanine, the CDR3 counts 14 amino acids. Left in the record is the CDR3 DNA by itself, 42 bases read in frame from the first base. The cohort was made up of under 800 healthy bone marrow donors. At the time of sampling, all cohort members were nominally healthy, though unrecorded immune exposures were likely present. The donor was CMV seronegative and belonged to the group of 320 or so seronegative cohort members. Every donor gave a peripheral blood sample, and the peripheral blood mononuclear cells from that sample were used for TCR beta sequencing. Genomic DNA extraction from the blood cell samples was performed with the Qiagen DNeasy Blood Extraction Kit. Points the paper makes about the study in general: When HLA alleles, especially DR and DQ, strongly co-occurred, attributing TCR associations to individual alleles was difficult. A later analysis associated 15,000 to 20,000 TCR beta sequences with specific HLA alleles at a false discovery rate of 0.05. A later genetic analysis reported fewer N-insertions in productive TCRs among donors in an Asian-associated ancestry cluster than the roughly 700-donor mean. A few of the identified cytomegalovirus-associated TCR beta chains were confirmed in vitro to be specific for cytomegalovirus antigens. A cluster of highly shared sequence variants was judged likely to be a technical artifact of the sequencing pipeline. Several of the top co-occurrence clusters appeared to be linked to parvovirus B19, influenza, CMV and Epstein-Barr virus, according to a later analysis. It was suggested by the authors that the approach could potentially be generalized to other disease states and immunological phenotypes. Presence/absence analyses assumed roughly uniform sequencing depth across donors, an assumption that may not hold. According to a later analysis, TCR association rates differed among HLA loci, with DRB1 alleles showing the most associated TCRs and HLA-C alleles showing the fewest. In a later analysis, HLA-associated TCR beta chains were found to be more clonally expanded and to have lower generation probabilities than equally common non-associated chains. A further reported finding was that TCR beta sequences accurately predicted the HLA-A and HLA-B alleles for most subjects in the first cohort. In both the original and validation cohorts, the classifier was reported to diagnose cytomegalovirus status with high specificity and sensitivity. In the study, approximately 160 TCR beta chains were listed as associated with cytomegalovirus. In this cohort, only TCR beta chains were sequenced, and detectable features were limited by the absence of alpha or paired-chain data. Linkage disequilibrium might explain the correlated functional status among segregating V segments, but an unknown experimental factor could not be ruled out. A later genetic analysis associated a missense DCLRE1C variant with V-gene and J-gene trimming of TCR beta chains, and an independent cohort replicated the association. According to a later analysis, most CMV-associated TCR beta chains appeared to be HLA-restricted, and the HLA associations seemed to be driven largely by CMV exposure. CMV serostatus was the only immune exposure information available for the cohort. Across donors, most TCR sequences were observed very rarely, whereas some public TCRs were present in many individuals. Because some donors lacked HLA typing at each locus, the association tests relied only on the typed subset. An earlier analysis of around 500 of the donors showed that most TCR beta V segments appeared in productive rearrangements either about 87% or about 30% of the time, which broadly matched IMGT annotations. Because the 87-base-pair reads could not distinguish some IMGT-functional V segments, including TRBV6-2 and TRBV6-3, those segments were excluded. The earlier analysis of approximately 540 of the donors excluded around 17 rarely observed V segments, including chromosome 9 orphons, because counts were too low.

Notes on this clone: What antigen it recognizes has not been identified.

The library was made by the immunoSEQ multiplex PCR assay. For the multiplex PCR, a mixture combining 60 forward primers for TCR Vbeta segments and 13 reverse primers for TCR Jbeta segments was used. The CDR3 region of rearranged TCR beta genes was amplified from genomic DNA with a multiplex PCR assay. The Illumina HiSeq System was used to sequence the amplified TCR beta libraries as 87-base-pair reads. As for the original processing: Across the roughly 670 repertoires, a later analysis counted tens of millions of unique TCR beta chains, roughly 11 million of which were shared by at least two donors. To remove PCR and sequencing errors, raw reads were error-corrected and collapsed into unique sequences using a nearest-neighbor algorithm that merged closely related sequences. CDR3 sequences were aligned to IMGT reference sequences to assign V, D and J gene segments. For a sequence to be retained, at least a six-nucleotide match to both a V gene segment and a J gene segment was required. A rearrangement counted as productive if the CDR3 had no stop codons and remained in frame with V and J, and every other rearrangement counted as non-productive. Following IMGT convention, CDR3 was defined as the stretch from the second conserved V-encoded cysteine to the conserved J-encoded phenylalanine. The earlier analysis of fewer than 700 of the donors excluded sequences that lacked an unambiguous match to a single V gene segment. In an earlier analysis of some 590 of the donors, V segments were called functional above 56.7% productive rearrangements and were called segregating when the between-donor standard deviation exceeded 5%. A statistical classification framework was built for diagnosing cytomegalovirus status from the catalog of TCR beta chain sequences. V and J gene assignment, in a later analysis, came from comparing TCR nucleotide sequences with IMGT/GENE-DB human TR gene sequences. Using the TCRdist pipeline, a later analysis assigned CDR3 sequences along with most-parsimonious VDJ recombination scenarios. In a later analysis, each TCR beta chain was defined by its CDR3 amino acid sequence together with its V-gene family, and reads without a unique V-gene family were excluded. In a later analysis, 500 to 700 highly shared, low-generation-probability nucleotide sequences were removed to address suspected cross-contamination and a sequencing artifact. In a later analysis, a clonal expansion index for each public chain was calculated from normalized within-repertoire ranks of inferred template counts. In a later analysis, generation probabilities were computed using a VDJ recombination model fitted to out-of-frame rearrangements, and the results were checked against IGoR. In a later analysis, TCR-TCR, TCR-HLA and TCR-CMV co-occurrence was scored with hypergeometric tests, and a repertoire-size bias correction was applied to TCR pairs. False discovery rates were estimated in a later analysis by permuting HLA or CMV assignments 20 times. In a later analysis, co-occurring TCRs were grouped using DBSCAN, with TCRdist sequence similarity added in when clustering inside HLA-allele-positive subsets. Repertoires with fewer than 30,000 or more than 120,000 public chains were left out of co-occurrence clustering, as were four to six repertoires with anomalous nucleotide sharing. In TCRdb, the immuneACCESS table is reduced to in-frame sequences with V and J assigned. These tables do not hold every clone; where another copy was compared, an unresolved V gene accounts for under half, and the others remain unexplained. V and J calls and clone size are copied from that table; D and trimming were computed from the DNA. This specimen's table enumerates approximately 100,000 clones. The top ten clones comprise under 0.7% of the sample.

Sequencing was done on a sample of PBMCs. The rearranged chain carries TRBV5-1 and TRBJ2-7; TRBD1 lines up with 10 middle nucleotides. The receptor was isolated from a man aged 45-65 years in good health and CMV-seronegative. DNA sequence: TGCGCCAGCAGCTACGGACAGGGGGGTTACGAGCAGTACTTC. It encodes CASSYGQGGYEQYF.